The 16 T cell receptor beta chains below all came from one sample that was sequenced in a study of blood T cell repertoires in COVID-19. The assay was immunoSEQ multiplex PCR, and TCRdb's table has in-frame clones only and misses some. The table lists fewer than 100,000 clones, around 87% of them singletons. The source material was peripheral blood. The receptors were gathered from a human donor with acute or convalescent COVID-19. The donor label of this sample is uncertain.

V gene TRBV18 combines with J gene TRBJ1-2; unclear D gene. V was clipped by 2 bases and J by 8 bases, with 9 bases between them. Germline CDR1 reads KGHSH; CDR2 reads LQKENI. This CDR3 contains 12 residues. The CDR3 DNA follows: TGTGCCAGCTCACCATCAGGAGGCGGCTACACCTTC. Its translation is CASSPSGGGYTF.

For the CDR3, the DNA is TGCGCCAGCAGCTTGGTGGGGGGGTCAGAGACCCAGTACTTC. This translates into CASSLVGGSETQYF. The chain couples TRBV5-1 to TRBJ2-5, with 7 bases identical to TRBD2. Germline values: CDR1 SGHRS, CDR2 YFSETQ. V shed 0 bases, J shed 4 bases, and the junction held 3 bases outside the gene matches. There are 14 residues in the CDR3.

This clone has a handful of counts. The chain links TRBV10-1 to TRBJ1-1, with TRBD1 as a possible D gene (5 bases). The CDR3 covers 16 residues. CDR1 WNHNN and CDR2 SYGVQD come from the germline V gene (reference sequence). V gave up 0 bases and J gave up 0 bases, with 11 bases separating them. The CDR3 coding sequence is TGCGCCAGCAGTGAGTCGAGACAGCTCATGAACACTGAAGCTTTCTTT. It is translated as CASSESRQLMNTEAFF.

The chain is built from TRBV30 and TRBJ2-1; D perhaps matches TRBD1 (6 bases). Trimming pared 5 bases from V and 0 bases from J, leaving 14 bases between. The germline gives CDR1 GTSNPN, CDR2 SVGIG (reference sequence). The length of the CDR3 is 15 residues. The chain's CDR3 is CAWSTGPSSYNEQFF. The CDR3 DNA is TGTGCCTGGTCCACAGGGCCAAGCTCCTACAATGAGCAGTTCTTC.

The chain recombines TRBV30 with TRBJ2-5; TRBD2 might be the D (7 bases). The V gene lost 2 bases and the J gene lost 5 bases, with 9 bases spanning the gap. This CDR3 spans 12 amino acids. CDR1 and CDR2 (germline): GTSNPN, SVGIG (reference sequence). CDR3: CAWSRGGETQYF. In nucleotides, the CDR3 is TGTGCCTGGAGTAGGGGGGGGGAGACCCAGTACTTC.

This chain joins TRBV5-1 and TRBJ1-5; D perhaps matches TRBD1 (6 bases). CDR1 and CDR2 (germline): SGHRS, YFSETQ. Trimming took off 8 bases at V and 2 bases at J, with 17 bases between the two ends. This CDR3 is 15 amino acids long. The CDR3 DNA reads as TGCGCCAGAACCCACAGGGAGTCAGGCAATCAGCCCCAGCATTTT. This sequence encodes CARTHRESGNQPQHF.

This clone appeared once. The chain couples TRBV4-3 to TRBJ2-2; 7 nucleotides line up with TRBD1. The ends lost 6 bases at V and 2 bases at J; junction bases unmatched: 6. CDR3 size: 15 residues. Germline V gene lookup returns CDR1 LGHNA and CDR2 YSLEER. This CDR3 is CASSRDRENTGELFF. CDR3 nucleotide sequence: TGCGCCAGCAGTCGAGACAGGGAAAACACCGGGGAGCTGTTTTTT.

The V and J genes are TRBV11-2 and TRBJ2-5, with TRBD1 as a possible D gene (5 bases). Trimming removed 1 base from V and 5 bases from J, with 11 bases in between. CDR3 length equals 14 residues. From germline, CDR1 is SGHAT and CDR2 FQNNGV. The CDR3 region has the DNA TGTGCCAGCAGCTTAGTAGGGGTCGTGGAGACCCAGTACTTC. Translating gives CASSLVGVVETQYF.

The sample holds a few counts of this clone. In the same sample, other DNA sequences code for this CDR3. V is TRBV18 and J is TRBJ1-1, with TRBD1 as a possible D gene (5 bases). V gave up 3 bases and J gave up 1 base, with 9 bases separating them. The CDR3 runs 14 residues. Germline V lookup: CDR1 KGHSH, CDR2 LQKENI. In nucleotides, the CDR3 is TGTGCCAGCTCACCGGGGGGGGAGAACACTGAAGCTTTCTTT. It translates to CASSPGGENTEAFF. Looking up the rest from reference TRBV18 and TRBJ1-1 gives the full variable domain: NAGVMQNPRHLVRRRGQEARLRCSPMKGHSHVYWYRQLPEEGLKFMVYLQKENIIDESGMPKERFSAEFPKEGPSILRIQQVVRGDSAAYFCASSPGGENTEAFFGQGTRLTVV.

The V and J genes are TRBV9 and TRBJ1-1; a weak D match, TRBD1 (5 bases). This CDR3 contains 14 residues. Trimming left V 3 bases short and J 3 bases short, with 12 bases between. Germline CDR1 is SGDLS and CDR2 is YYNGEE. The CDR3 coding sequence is TGTGCCAGCAGCGCCGGGGGGACTGACACTGAAGCTTTCTTT. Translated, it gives CASSAGGTDTEAFF.

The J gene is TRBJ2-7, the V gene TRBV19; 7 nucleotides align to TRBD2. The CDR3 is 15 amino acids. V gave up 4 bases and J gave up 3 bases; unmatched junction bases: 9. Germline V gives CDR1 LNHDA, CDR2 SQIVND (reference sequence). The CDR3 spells CASSRGGGAFYEQYF. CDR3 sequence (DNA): TGTGCCAGTAGTAGGGGCGGGGGAGCCTTCTACGAGCAGTACTTC.

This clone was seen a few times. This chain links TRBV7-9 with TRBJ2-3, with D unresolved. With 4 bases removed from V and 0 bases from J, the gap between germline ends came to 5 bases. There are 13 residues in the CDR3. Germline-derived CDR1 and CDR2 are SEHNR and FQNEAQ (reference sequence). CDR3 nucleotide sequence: TGTGCCAGCAGCTCGACTAGCACAGATACGCAGTATTTT. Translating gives CASSSTSTDTQYF.

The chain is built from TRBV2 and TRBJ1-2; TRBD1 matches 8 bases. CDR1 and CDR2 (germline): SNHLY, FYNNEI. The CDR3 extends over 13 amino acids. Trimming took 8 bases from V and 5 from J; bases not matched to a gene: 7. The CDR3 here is CASGLDRVYGYTF. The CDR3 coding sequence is TGTGCCAGCGGCTTGGACAGGGTATATGGCTACACCTTC.

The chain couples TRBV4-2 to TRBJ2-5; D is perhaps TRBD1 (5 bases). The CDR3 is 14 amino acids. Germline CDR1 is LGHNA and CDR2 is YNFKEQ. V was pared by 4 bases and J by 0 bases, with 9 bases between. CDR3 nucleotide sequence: TGTGCCAGCAGCCGAGACAGTGACCAAGAGACCCAGTACTTC. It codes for CASSRDSDQETQYF.

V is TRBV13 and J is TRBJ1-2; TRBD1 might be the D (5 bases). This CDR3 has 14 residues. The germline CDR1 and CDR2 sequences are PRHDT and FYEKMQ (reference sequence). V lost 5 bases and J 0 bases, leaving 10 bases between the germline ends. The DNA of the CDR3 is TGTGCCAGCAGCCTCGGGGGGGCTAACTATGGCTACACCTTC. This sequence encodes CASSLGGANYGYTF.

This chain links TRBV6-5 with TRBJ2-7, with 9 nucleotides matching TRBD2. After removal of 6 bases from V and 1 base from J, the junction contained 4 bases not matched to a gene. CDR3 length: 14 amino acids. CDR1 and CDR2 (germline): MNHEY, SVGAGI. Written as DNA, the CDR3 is TGTGCCAGCAGGAGGAGCGGGGGGTCCTACGAGCAGTACTTC. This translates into CASRRSGGSYEQYF.